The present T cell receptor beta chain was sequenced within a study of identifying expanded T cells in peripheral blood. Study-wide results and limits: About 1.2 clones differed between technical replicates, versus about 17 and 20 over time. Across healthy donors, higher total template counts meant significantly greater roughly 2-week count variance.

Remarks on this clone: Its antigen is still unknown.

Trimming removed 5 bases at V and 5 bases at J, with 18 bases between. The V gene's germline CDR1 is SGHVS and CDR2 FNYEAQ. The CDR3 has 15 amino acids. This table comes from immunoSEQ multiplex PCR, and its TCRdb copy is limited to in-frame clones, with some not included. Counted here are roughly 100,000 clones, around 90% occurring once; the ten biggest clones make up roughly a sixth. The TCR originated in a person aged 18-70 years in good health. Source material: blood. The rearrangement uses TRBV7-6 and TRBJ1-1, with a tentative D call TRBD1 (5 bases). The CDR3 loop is CASSPGPAGGTEAFF. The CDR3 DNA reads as TGTGCCAGCAGCCCGGGACCGGCGGGAGGGACTGAAGCTTTCTTT.